The 17 T cell receptor beta chains given below trace back to one sample, sequenced in a study of T cell repertoires in cytomegalovirus infection. TCRdb re-analysed the reads in MiXCR, keeping a single row per CDR3 protein. The profile shows approximately 180,000 distinct CDR3 sequences, approximately 9.6% of them singletons. The material sequenced was PBMCs. These receptors were collected from a human donor in good health (CMV status not recorded). Some clones in this sample may be carry-over from other donors' samples.

This clonotype came up many times. The genes are TRBV12-3 or TRBV12-4 and TRBJ2-3, with a possible D match to TRBD1 (5 bases). V lost 5 bases, J lost 5 bases, and 5 bases lay in between. The CDR3 extends over 11 amino acids. CDR3 DNA sequence: TGTGCCAGCAGTCAGGGAGATACGCAGTATTTT. Its protein is CASSQGDTQYF.

In this sample, this clonotype turned up many times. The chain employs TRBV6-6 and TRBJ1-1; D is unresolved. The V gene's germline CDR1 is MNHNY and CDR2 SVGAGI (reference sequence). With 0 bases removed from V and 6 bases from J, the gap between germline ends came to 11 bases. The CDR3 consists of 14 residues. Here the CDR3 reads CASSYSEVRAEAFF. CDR3 DNA: TGTGCCAGCAGTTACTCAGAAGTGAGGGCTGAAGCTTTCTTT.

This clonotype was recorded many times. The chain carries TRBV7-2 and TRBJ1-2, with D possibly being TRBD1 (5 bases). The germline gives CDR1 SGHTA, CDR2 FQGNSA. This CDR3 comprises 12 residues. V was cut by 1 base and J by 8 bases, with 8 bases left in between. As DNA, the CDR3 is TGTGCCAGCAGCTTAGTACAGGAGGGCTACACCTTC. As protein: CASSLVQEGYTF.

In its sample, this clonotype was seen a few times. The chain uses TRBV2 and TRBJ2-1, with 8 positions matching TRBD1. The junction had 13 bases not matched to a gene; V was cut back by 6 bases and J by 6 bases. In germline, CDR1 is SNHLY, CDR2 FYNNEI. This CDR3 is 16 amino acids long. CDR3 coding DNA: TGTGCCAGCAGAGCCGGCCGGCACAGGGGGTTCAATGAGCAGTTCTTC. Residues: CASRAGRHRGFNEQFF.

This clonotype was observed a handful of times. The chain recombines TRBV29-1 with TRBJ2-6, with D perhaps given as TRBD1 or TRBD2 (5 bases each). Trimming cost V 6 bases and J 0 bases, with 12 bases left between them. This CDR3 contains 15 residues. The germline CDR1 and CDR2 sequences are SQVTM and ANQGSEA. The CDR3 DNA is TGCAGCGTGAGGGGCTCTAGCTCTGGGGCCAACGTCCTGACTTTC. This encodes CSVRGSSSGANVLTF.

This clonotype was found a few times. The V call is TRBV20-1, the J call TRBJ2-7; D not certain. V was cut by 2 bases and J by 3 bases, with 14 bases left in between. Germline V gene sequence: CDR1 DFQATT, CDR2 SNEGSKA (reference sequence). The CDR3 is made up of 14 amino acids. CDR3 residues: CSARPPSGVYEQYF. In DNA, the CDR3 is TGCAGTGCTAGACCCCCCAGTGGGGTCTACGAGCAGTACTTC.

A few counts support this clonotype. This sequence joins TRBV19 and TRBJ1-5, with a possible D match to TRBD1 (6 bases). The CDR3 has 15 amino acids. V was clipped by 6 bases and J by 1 base, with 13 bases between them. Germline V gene data show CDR1 as LNHDA and CDR2 as SQIVND (reference sequence). The CDR3 region has the DNA TGTGCCAGTAGCCCCGGGGGCAGAAGCAATCAGCCCCAGCATTTT. Protein: CASSPGGRSNQPQHF. Full variable domain (missing parts from reference TRBV19 and TRBJ1-5): DGGITQSPKYLFRKEGQNVTLSCEQNLNHDAMYWYRQDPGQGLRLIYYSQIVNDFQKGDIAEGYSVSREKKESFPLTVTSAQKNPTAFYLCASSPGGRSNQPQHFGDGTRLSIL.

This chain uses TRBV12-3 or TRBV12-4 with TRBJ1-1; perhaps TRBD1 as D (6 bases). V lost 6 bases and J 4 bases, leaving 12 bases between the germline ends. There are 13 residues in the CDR3. DNA of the CDR3: TGTGCCAGCAGAGCTGAACAGGGCACTGAAGCTTTCTTT. As protein: CASRAEQGTEAFF.

This clonotype occurred many times. The genes are TRBV25-1 and TRBJ2-5; 7 positions agree with TRBD2. This CDR3 has 13 amino acids. V gave up 4 bases and J gave up 3 bases; unmatched junction bases: 2. Germline CDR1 MGHDK, CDR2 SYGVNS. The CDR3 reads CASSASGEETQYF. In nucleotides, the CDR3 is TGTGCCAGCAGTGCTAGCGGAGAAGAGACCCAGTACTTC.

This clonotype was counted at least ten times. The J gene is TRBJ1-1, the V gene TRBV7-2; 7 positions match TRBD1. Unmatched junction bases numbered 5, after V lost 5 bases and J lost 5 bases. Germline V gene lookup returns CDR1 SGHTA and CDR2 FQGNSA. The CDR3 runs to 13 residues. Here the CDR3 reads CASSPGGTTEAFF. In DNA, the CDR3 is TGTGCCAGCAGCCCAGGGGGGACAACTGAAGCTTTCTTT.

In this sample, this clonotype turned up many times. The J gene is TRBJ2-2, the V gene TRBV12-3 or TRBV12-4, with D maybe TRBD2 (5 bases). The CDR3 is made up of 15 amino acids. V was trimmed by 7 bases and J by 0 bases, leaving 12 bases between them. The CDR3 DNA reads as TGTGCCAGCAAAAGGCCGGGATCGAACACCGGGGAGCTGTTTTTT. Protein sequence: CASKRPGSNTGELFF.

This clonotype showed up many times. The V and J genes are TRBV20-1 and TRBJ1-6; D may be TRBD1 (5 bases). CDR1 is DFQATT and CDR2 is SNEGSKA in the germline V gene (reference sequence). V lost 4 bases to trimming and J lost 2 bases, with 15 bases between them. CDR3 length: 16 amino acids. The CDR3, as DNA: TGCAGTGCTACTTACCAGGGTCTCGCCTATAATTCACCCCTCCACTTT. This codes for CSATYQGLAYNSPLHF.

Comment on this clonotype: Relative to the germline gene, one junction end is altered; a read error may explain this. The rearrangement links TRBV7-8 to TRBJ2-2; weak D call: TRBD2 (5 bases). There are 15 residues in the CDR3. Germline V gene lookup returns CDR1 SGHVS and CDR2 FQNEAQ. The CDR3 bases are TGTGCCAGCCGCTTAGCAGTCCTTAACACCGGGGAGCTTTTTTTT. Its translation: CASRLAVLNTGELFF.

This clonotype has ten or more counts. The V gene is TRBV6-2 or TRBV6-3, the J gene TRBJ2-1; 13 bases are shared with TRBD2. Per the germline V gene, CDR1 is MNHEY and CDR2 is SVGEGT. With V trimmed by 6 bases and J by 0 bases, 2 bases remained unmatched. The CDR3 sequence is 16 residues long. As DNA, the CDR3 is TGTGCCAGCAGCAGGACTAGCGGGAGCTCCTACAATGAGCAGTTCTTC. Translated: CASSRTSGSSYNEQFF.

The V gene is TRBV7-6, the J gene TRBJ1-1; D not resolved. The CDR3 extends over 13 amino acids. Trimming shortened V by 2 bases and J by 1 base, and 5 bases separated the two germline ends. CDR1 is SGHVS, CDR2 FNYEAQ, per germline. The CDR3 sequence: CASSLNQNTEAFF. CDR3 in DNA: TGTGCCAGCAGCTTAAACCAGAACACTGAAGCTTTCTTT.

This clonotype was recorded many times. The J gene is TRBJ2-2, the V gene TRBV7-8; TRBD2 agrees at 13 bases. The J segment lost 5 bases and the V segment lost 1 base, leaving 4 bases of the junction unmatched. This CDR3 spans 17 amino acids. Looked up from germline, CDR1 is SGHVS and CDR2 is FQNEAQ. CDR3 residues: CASSLVPGLAGTGELFF. The DNA for the CDR3 is TGTGCCAGCAGCTTAGTTCCGGGACTAGCGGGGACCGGGGAGCTGTTTTTT.

By sample share, this clonotype is large. This chain connects TRBV7-2 to TRBJ2-1; either TRBD1 or TRBD2 may supply D (6 bases each). Germline V CDR1 and CDR2: SGHTA, FQGNSA. The V and J ends lost 5 bases and 7 bases respectively, with 18 bases between them. The CDR3 is 15 amino acids. The CDR3 loop reads CASSATPGGTNEQFF. CDR3 in DNA: TGTGCCAGCAGCGCGACCCCCGGGGGCACTAATGAGCAGTTCTTC.